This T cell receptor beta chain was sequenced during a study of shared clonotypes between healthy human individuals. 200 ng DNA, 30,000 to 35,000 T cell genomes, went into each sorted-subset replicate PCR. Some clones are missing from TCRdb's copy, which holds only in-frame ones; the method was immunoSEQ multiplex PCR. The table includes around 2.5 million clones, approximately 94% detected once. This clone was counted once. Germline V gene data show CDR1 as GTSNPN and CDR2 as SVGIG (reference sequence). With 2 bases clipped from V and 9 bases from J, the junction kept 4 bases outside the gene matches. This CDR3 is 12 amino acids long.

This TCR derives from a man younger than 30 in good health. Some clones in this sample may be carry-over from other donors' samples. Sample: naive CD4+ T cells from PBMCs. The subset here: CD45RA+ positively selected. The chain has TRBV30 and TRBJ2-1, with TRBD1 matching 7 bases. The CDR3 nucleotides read TGTGCCTGGAGTAAGGGGGCGGGTGAGCAGTTCTTC. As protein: CAWSKGAGEQFF.